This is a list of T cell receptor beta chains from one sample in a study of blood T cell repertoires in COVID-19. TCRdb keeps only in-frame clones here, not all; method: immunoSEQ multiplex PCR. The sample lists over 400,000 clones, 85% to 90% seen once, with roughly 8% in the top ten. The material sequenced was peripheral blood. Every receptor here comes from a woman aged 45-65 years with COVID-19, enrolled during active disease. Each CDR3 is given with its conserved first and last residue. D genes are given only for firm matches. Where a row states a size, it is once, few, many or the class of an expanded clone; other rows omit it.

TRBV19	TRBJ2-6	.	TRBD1	CASSVAGGRGSGANVLTF	TGTGCCAGTAGTGTCGCAGGGGGCAGGGGATCTGGGGCCAACGTCCTGACTTTC
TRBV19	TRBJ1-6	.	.	CASRQAESPLHF	TGTGCCAGTAGACAGGCCGAGTCACCCCTCCACTTT
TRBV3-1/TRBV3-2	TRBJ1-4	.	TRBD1	CASSQVGTGSEKLFF	TGTGCCAGCAGCCAAGTAGGGACAGGGAGTGAAAAACTGTTTTTT
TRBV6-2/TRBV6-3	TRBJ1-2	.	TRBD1	CASSPAGQGYGYTF	TGTGCCAGCAGTCCCGCGGGACAGGGCTATGGCTACACCTTC
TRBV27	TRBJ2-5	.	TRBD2	CASSSYSSGGGETQYF	TGTGCCAGCAGTTCCTACTCTAGCGGGGGAGGAGAGACCCAGTACTTC
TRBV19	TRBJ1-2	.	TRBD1	CASSRGQGYGYTF	TGTGCCAGTAGTCGGGGACAGGGCTATGGCTACACCTTC
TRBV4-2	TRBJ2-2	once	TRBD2	CASSQERGGDTGELFF	TGTGCCAGCAGCCAAGAGCGGGGGGGCGACACCGGGGAGCTGTTTTTT
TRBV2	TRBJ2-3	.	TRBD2	CASRASGGPTDTQYF	TGTGCCAGCAGGGCTAGCGGGGGCCCCACGGATACGCAGTATTTT
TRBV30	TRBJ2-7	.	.	CAWRDSYEQYF	TGTGCCTGGAGGGACAGCTACGAGCAGTACTTC
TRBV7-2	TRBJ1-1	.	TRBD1	CASSLARGRAFF	TGTGCCAGCAGCTTAGCGAGGGGGCGAGCTTTCTTT
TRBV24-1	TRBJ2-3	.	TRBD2	CATSDLGLAGGNTDTQYF	TGTGCCACCAGTGATTTGGGCCTAGCGGGCGGCAACACAGATACGCAGTATTTT
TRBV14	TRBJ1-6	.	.	CASSPLADYNSPLHF	TGTGCCAGCAGCCCCCTGGCGGACTATAATTCACCCCTCCACTTT
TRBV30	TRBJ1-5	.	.	CAWSGESNQPQHF	TGTGCCTGGAGTGGGGAGAGCAATCAGCCCCAGCATTTT
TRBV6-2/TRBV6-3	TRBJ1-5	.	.	CASSYSLSQPQHF	TGTGCCAGCAGTTACTCTCTGTCCCAGCCCCAGCATTTT
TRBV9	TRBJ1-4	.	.	CASSGSGANEKLFF	TGTGCCAGCAGCGGGTCGGGGGCTAATGAAAAACTGTTTTTT
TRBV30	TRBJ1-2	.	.	CACYGTKKYGYTF	TGTGCCTGTTACGGGACAAAAAAATATGGCTACACCTTC
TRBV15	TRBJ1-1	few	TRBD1	CATSPPPGQTFMNTEAFF	TGTGCCACCAGCCCCCCCCCGGGACAGACATTCATGAACACTGAAGCTTTCTTT
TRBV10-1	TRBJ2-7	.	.	CASSDGGKEQYF	TGCGCCAGCAGTGATGGGGGGAAGGAGCAGTACTTC
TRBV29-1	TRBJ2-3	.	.	CSVGTESQYF	TGCAGCGTTGGGACAGAATCGCAGTATTTT
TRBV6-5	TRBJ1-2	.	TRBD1	CASSKTGTNYGYTF	TGTGCCAGCAGCAAGACAGGGACTAACTATGGCTACACCTTC
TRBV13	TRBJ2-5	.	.	CASSLGGKETQYF	TGTGCCAGCAGCTTAGGGGGCAAGGAGACCCAGTACTTC
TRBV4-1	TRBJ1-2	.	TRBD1	CASSQGQAWTGDVRGYTF	TGCGCCAGCAGCCAAGGACAGGCATGGACAGGGGACGTCCGTGGCTACACCTTC
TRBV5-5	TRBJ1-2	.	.	CASSFWPEDSYGYTF	TGTGCCAGCAGCTTCTGGCCCGAGGACTCCTATGGCTACACCTTC
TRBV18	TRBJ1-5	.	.	CASSPPGRNQPQHF	TGTGCCAGCTCACCCCCTGGGCGCAATCAGCCCCAGCATTTT
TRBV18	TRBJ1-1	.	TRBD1	CASSPGTGGNTEAFF	TGTGCCAGCTCACCCGGGACAGGAGGGAACACTGAAGCTTTCTTT
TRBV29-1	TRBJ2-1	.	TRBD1	CSVGGGVKFF	TGCAGCGTTGGAGGGGGCGTGAAGTTCTTC
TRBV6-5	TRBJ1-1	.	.	CASSPLMGPNTEAFF	TGTGCCAGCAGTCCCCTGATGGGCCCGAACACTGAAGCTTTCTTT
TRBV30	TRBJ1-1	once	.	CAWTSGGTEAFF	TGTGCCTGGACCTCGGGTGGCACTGAAGCTTTCTTT
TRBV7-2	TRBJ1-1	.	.	CASSSIRGTEAFF	TGTGCCAGCAGCTCCATCCGGGGTACTGAAGCTTTCTTT
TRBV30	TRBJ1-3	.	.	CACPAGPGGGNTIYF	TGTGCCTGTCCCGCGGGCCCCGGAGGTGGAAACACCATATATTTT
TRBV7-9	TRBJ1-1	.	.	CASSPFEVLTEAFF	TGTGCCAGCAGCCCCTTCGAGGTGCTCACTGAAGCTTTCTTT
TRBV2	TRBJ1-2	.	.	CASHGETSGGYTF	TGTGCCAGCCACGGGGAAACGTCGGGTGGCTACACCTTC
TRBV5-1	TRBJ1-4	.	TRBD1	CASSRPLDRGNEKLFF	TGCGCCAGCAGCCGCCCCCTCGACAGGGGGAATGAAAAACTGTTTTTT
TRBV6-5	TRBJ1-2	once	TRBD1	CASSRDRAQYGYTF	TGTGCCAGCAGCCGCGACAGGGCCCAATATGGCTACACCTTC